This T cell receptor beta chain was profiled in a study of blood T cell repertoires in COVID-19. Across the study: The analysed material was cDNA or gDNA that came from T cells, B-cell-depleted T cells, or PBMCs.

Authors' methods: Reference gene primers were amplified, and this amplification served to estimate nucleated cell counts. Sequencing was performed with immunoSEQ multiplex PCR; in TCRdb, only in-frame clones are kept and a portion is missing. V, J and clone size are those of that table, while D and trimming were read from the DNA. The sample consists of about 370,000 clones, around 90% of them appearing once. J was trimmed by 4 bases and V by 4 bases; bases with no gene match: 3. Germline V gives CDR1 SGHTA, CDR2 FQGTGA. This CDR3 has 15 amino acids. The J gene is TRBJ2-2, the V gene TRBV7-3; TRBD1 agrees at 10 bases. Sequencing was done on a sample of peripheral blood. The source is a man between 18 and 29 years old with active or convalescent COVID-19. CDR3 nucleotides: TGTGCCAGCAGCTCCCGGGACAGGGGCACCGGGGAGCTGTTTTTT. Translating gives CASSSRDRGTGELFF.